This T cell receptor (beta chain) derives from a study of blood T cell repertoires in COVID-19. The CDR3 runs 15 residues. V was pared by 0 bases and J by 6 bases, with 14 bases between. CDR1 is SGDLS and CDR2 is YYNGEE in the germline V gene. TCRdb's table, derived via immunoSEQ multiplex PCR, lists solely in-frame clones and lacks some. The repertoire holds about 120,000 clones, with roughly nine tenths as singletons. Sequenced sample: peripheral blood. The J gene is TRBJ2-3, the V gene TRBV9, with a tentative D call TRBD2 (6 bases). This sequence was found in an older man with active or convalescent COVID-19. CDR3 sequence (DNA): TGTGCCAGCAGCGTAGCGGGGGACTCTCTTGATACGCAGTATTTT. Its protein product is CASSVAGDSLDTQYF.